These T cell receptor beta chains were read from a single sample in a study of T cell responses to AZD1222 COVID-19 vaccine. Profiled with immunoSEQ multiplex PCR; TCRdb holds only in-frame clones, not every one. This table holds roughly 140,000 clones, roughly 90% found once. The sample in question was peripheral blood, obtained 28 days after the second AZD1222 dose. These receptors were collected from an adult who received the AZD1222 COVID-19 vaccine. CDR3s include the opening cysteine and the closing phenylalanine or tryptophan. Each record gives: V gene, J gene, D gene, CDR3 protein, CDR3 DNA. D genes are given only for firm matches.

V gene: TRBV3-1/TRBV3-2; J gene: TRBJ1-3; D gene: -; CDR3 protein: CASSHSSGNTIYF; CDR3 DNA: TGTGCCAGCAGCCACTCCTCTGGAAACACCATATATTTT
V gene: TRBV27; J gene: TRBJ1-1; D gene: TRBD1; CDR3 protein: CASSGTGGTEAFF; CDR3 DNA: TGTGCCAGCAGTGGGACAGGGGGTACTGAAGCTTTCTTT
V gene: TRBV4-1; J gene: TRBJ2-2; D gene: TRBD1; CDR3 protein: CASSQGPGGHGELFF; CDR3 DNA: TGCGCCAGCAGCCAAGGCCCAGGGGGCCACGGGGAGCTGTTTTTT
V gene: TRBV4-2; J gene: TRBJ2-1; D gene: -; CDR3 protein: CASSQEAASSYNEQFF; CDR3 DNA: TGTGCCAGCAGCCAAGAGGCGGCCAGCTCCTACAATGAGCAGTTCTTC
V gene: TRBV18; J gene: TRBJ2-6; D gene: -; CDR3 protein: CASSPRDGANVLTF; CDR3 DNA: TGTGCCAGCTCACCAAGGGACGGGGCCAACGTCCTGACTTTC
V gene: TRBV7-9; J gene: TRBJ2-3; D gene: -; CDR3 protein: CASSPPPGTDTQYF; CDR3 DNA: TGTGCCAGCAGCCCCCCCCCGGGCACAGATACGCAGTATTTT
V gene: TRBV7-9; J gene: TRBJ2-1; D gene: -; CDR3 protein: CASSLAWLYNEQFF; CDR3 DNA: TGTGCCAGCAGCTTAGCTTGGCTCTACAATGAGCAGTTCTTC
V gene: TRBV19; J gene: TRBJ1-1; D gene: -; CDR3 protein: CASHPGRNTEAFF; CDR3 DNA: TGTGCCAGTCATCCGGGGCGGAACACTGAAGCTTTCTTT
V gene: TRBV9; J gene: TRBJ1-3; D gene: TRBD1; CDR3 protein: CASSDRQGGGNTIYF; CDR3 DNA: TGTGCCAGCAGCGATAGACAGGGAGGCGGAAACACCATATATTTT
V gene: TRBV7-3; J gene: TRBJ1-6; D gene: -; CDR3 protein: CASSLKAGHNSPLHF; CDR3 DNA: TGTGCCAGCAGCTTAAAGGCAGGCCATAATTCACCCCTCCACTTT
V gene: TRBV6-6; J gene: TRBJ2-1; D gene: TRBD1; CDR3 protein: CASSSDRGPLYNEQFF; CDR3 DNA: TGTGCCAGCAGTTCGGACAGGGGGCCCCTTTACAATGAGCAGTTCTTC
V gene: TRBV20-1; J gene: TRBJ2-1; D gene: -; CDR3 protein: CSASPTARENNEQFF; CDR3 DNA: TGCAGTGCCAGTCCCACGGCGCGGGAAAACAATGAGCAGTTCTTC
V gene: TRBV4-1; J gene: TRBJ1-1; D gene: -; CDR3 protein: CASSQDFGKLNTEAFF; CDR3 DNA: TGCGCCAGCAGCCAAGACTTCGGGAAATTGAACACTGAAGCTTTCTTT
V gene: TRBV9; J gene: TRBJ2-1; D gene: -; CDR3 protein: CASSPRHQAYNEQFF; CDR3 DNA: TGTGCCAGCAGCCCCCGGCACCAAGCCTACAATGAGCAGTTCTTC
V gene: TRBV30; J gene: TRBJ2-7; D gene: -; CDR3 protein: CAWSVLWTPYEQYF; CDR3 DNA: TGTGCCTGGAGTGTATTATGGACCCCCTACGAGCAGTACTTC
V gene: TRBV7-9; J gene: TRBJ1-2; D gene: -; CDR3 protein: CASSLTVGYTF; CDR3 DNA: TGTGCCAGCAGCTTAACCGTCGGCTACACCTTC